One and the same sample provided the 20 T cell receptor beta chains below, sequenced in a study of blood T cells in healthy people across ages. Alongside a J-beta primer mix, a sample-barcoded 5' primer served in a second PCR lasting about 6 to 12 cycles. TCRdb ran MiXCR on the 5' RACE reads and lists one entry per CDR3 protein. The sample contains about 670,000 distinct CDR3 sequences, roughly half of which appear only once. Sequencing was performed on blood. Receptor source: an elderly woman in good health.

Concerning this clonotype: A read error is possible here, since a much larger clone lies one base away. This chain connects TRBV7-9 to TRBJ2-1, with D hard to call. CDR1 and CDR2 from the germline V gene are SEHNR and FQNEAQ (reference sequence). V was cut by 1 base and J by 14 bases, with 9 bases left in between. The CDR3 spans 11 residues. CDR3 in DNA: TGTGCCAGCAGCTTAGAGGCCCTCGAGTTCTTC. This translates into CASSLEALEFF.

The chain is built from TRBV28 and TRBJ1-5; 7 bases align to TRBD1. The ends lost 6 bases at V and 6 bases at J; junction bases unmatched: 8. Germline CDR1 MDHEN, CDR2 SYDVKM. The CDR3 runs 14 residues. CDR3 bases: TGTGCCAGCAGGGATTCAGGGGGGGGTCAGCCCCAGCATTTT. Protein sequence: CASRDSGGGQPQHF.

The chain combines TRBV29-1 with TRBJ2-7; TRBD2 agrees at 11 bases. This CDR3 region has 15 residues. The V and J ends lost 2 bases and 3 bases, in that order; junction bases with no gene match: 6. Germline-derived CDR1 and CDR2 are SQVTM and ANQGSEA. CDR3 coding DNA: TGCAGCGTTGAACTAGCGGGGGGTTCTTTCTACGAGCAGTACTTC. Encoded protein: CSVELAGGSFYEQYF.

This clonotype was recorded many times. The chain joins TRBV12-3 or TRBV12-4 to TRBJ2-5; 7 bases align to TRBD1. Trimming removed 3 bases from V and 7 bases from J; junction bases left unmatched: 8. The CDR3 has 14 residues. CDR3 DNA: TGTGCCAGCAGTTTGGAACAGGGGCAGCGGACCCAGTACTTC. Translated: CASSLEQGQRTQYF.

V usage is TRBV5-1 and J usage is TRBJ2-2; a weak D match, TRBD1 (6 bases). The ends were cut back, 3 bases at V and 2 bases at J, with 8 bases in the middle. The CDR3 has 14 amino acids. CDR1 SGHRS and CDR2 YFSETQ come from the germline V gene. The CDR3: CASSWDTNTGELFF. As DNA, the CDR3 is TGCGCCAGCAGCTGGGACACCAACACCGGGGAGCTGTTTTTT.

The count of this clonotype is one. The gene calls are TRBV30 and TRBJ1-5; D is unclear. CDR3 length equals 13 residues. The germline CDR1 and CDR2 sequences are GTSNPN and SVGIG (reference sequence). The ends were cut back, 1 base at V and 0 bases at J, with 4 bases in the middle. CDR3 sequence reads: CAWSGNSNQPQHF. CDR3 coding DNA: TGTGCCTGGAGTGGGAATAGCAATCAGCCCCAGCATTTT. Combining the CDR3 with reference TRBV30 and TRBJ1-5 gives the whole variable domain SQTIHQWPATLVQPVGSPLSLECTVEGTSNPNLYWYRQAAGRGLQLLFYSVGIGQISSEVPQNLSASRPQDRQFILSSKKLLLSDSGFYLCAWSGNSNQPQHFGDGTRLSIL.

Concerning this clonotype itself: This may be a read error: a much more frequent sequence differs by one nucleotide. The rearrangement joins TRBV7-2 to TRBJ2-1; D perhaps matches TRBD2 (6 bases). Germline CDR1 SGHTA, CDR2 FQGNSA. The CDR3 is 14 amino acids. Here the CDR3 reads CVSSPTVTRNEQFF. CDR3 sequence (DNA): TGTGTCAGCAGCCCAACCGTGACTAGAAATGAGCAGTTCTTC.

This clonotype has ten or more counts. The V and J genes are TRBV25-1 and TRBJ2-7; D remains ambiguous. This CDR3 is 14 amino acids long. In germline, CDR1 is MGHDK, CDR2 SYGVNS. The V and J ends lost 2 bases and 2 bases respectively, with 10 bases between them. The CDR3 here is CASSEIEATYEQYF. The CDR3 DNA reads TGTGCCAGCAGTGAAATTGAGGCTACCTACGAGCAGTACTTC.

The V and J genes are TRBV7-9 and TRBJ1-1, with D unclear. Trimming took 5 bases from V and 6 from J, leaving 13 bases between them. The CDR3 contains 13 residues. The germline gives CDR1 SEHNR, CDR2 FQNEAQ (reference sequence). CDR3 region: CASSPSHGAEAFF. The CDR3, as DNA: TGTGCCAGCAGCCCGTCCCATGGGGCTGAAGCTTTCTTT.

This clonotype has a handful of counts. The junction shows a germline mismatch at one end, possibly a read error. V gene TRBV6-6 combines with J gene TRBJ1-6; D is unclear. The CDR3 runs to 13 residues. In germline, CDR1 is MNHNY, CDR2 SVGAGI (reference sequence). CDR3 region: CASSYSGNSPPHF. The CDR3 DNA reads TGTGCCAGCAGTTACTCAGGGAATTCACCCCCCCACTTT.

The sample holds one count of this clonotype. This chain connects TRBV12-3 or TRBV12-4 to TRBJ2-1; unclear D gene. The V gene lost 3 bases and the J gene lost 5 bases, with 11 bases spanning the gap. The CDR3 contains 14 residues. CDR3 nucleotide sequence: TGTGCCAGCAGTTTTCGGAAGGGCAACAATGAGCAGTTCTTC. It codes for CASSFRKGNNEQFF.

The rearrangement links TRBV19 to TRBJ2-4, with TRBD1 identical over 9 bases. The CDR3 runs to 16 residues. Looked up from germline, CDR1 is LNHDA and CDR2 is SQIVND (reference sequence). V was pared by 1 base and J by 6 bases, with 7 bases of the junction left unmatched. CDR3 amino acids: CASSIGQGVRGNIQYF. DNA of the CDR3: TGTGCCAGTAGTATAGGACAGGGGGTGCGAGGAAACATTCAGTACTTC.

This clonotype showed up many times. This chain joins TRBV5-6 and TRBJ2-1; D possibly uses TRBD1 or TRBD2 (5 bases each). Germline V lookup: CDR1 SGHDT, CDR2 YYEEEE. The CDR3 totals 16 residues. V was cut by 0 bases and J by 2 bases, with 12 bases left in between. The CDR3 bases are TGTGCCAGCAGCTTGGGCCGGGACGGAGCCTACAATGAGCAGTTCTTC. Protein: CASSLGRDGAYNEQFF.

The V gene is TRBV3-1, the J gene TRBJ1-1, with 9 bases matching TRBD1. The CDR3 runs 16 residues. Trimming cost V 4 bases and J 3 bases; bases outside gene matches: 9. CDR1 and CDR2 (germline): LGHDT, YNNKEL (reference sequence). CDR3 sequence (DNA): TGTGCCAGCAGCCGCTTGATCACAGGGGGCTACACTGAAGCTTTCTTT. Encoded protein: CASSRLITGGYTEAFF.

This clonotype was recorded many times. The V and J genes are TRBV20-1 and TRBJ1-6, with D possibly matching TRBD1 (5 bases). The ends were cut back, 3 bases at V and 11 bases at J, with 17 bases in the middle. Germline V gene lookup returns CDR1 DFQATT and CDR2 SNEGSKA (reference sequence). The CDR3 totals 14 residues. This CDR3 is CSARGGAGRTPLHF. CDR3 in DNA: TGCAGTGCTAGGGGCGGGGCAGGGCGAACACCCCTCCACTTT.

The chain carries TRBV6-5 and TRBJ1-2; D is possibly TRBD1 (6 bases). The CDR3 spans 15 residues. Germline V lookup: CDR1 MNHEY, CDR2 SVGAGI. Trimming shortened V by 4 bases and J by 0 bases, and 12 bases separated the two germline ends. CDR3 sequence reads: CASSFTTGPNYGYTF. The DNA of the CDR3 is TGTGCCAGCAGTTTCACGACAGGACCTAACTATGGCTACACCTTC.

V and J are TRBV6-5 and TRBJ1-1, with 9 bases matching TRBD1. CDR1 is MNHEY, CDR2 SVGAGI, per germline. This CDR3 has 14 amino acids. The ends lost 4 bases at V and 6 bases at J; junction bases unmatched: 6. The CDR3 spells CASSSTGGLAEAFF. The CDR3 coding sequence is TGTGCCAGCAGTTCGACAGGGGGTCTAGCTGAAGCTTTCTTT.

The chain couples TRBV12-3 or TRBV12-4 to TRBJ2-4, with a possible D match to TRBD2 (5 bases). The CDR3 is 14 amino acids. Trimming pared 3 bases from V and 3 bases from J, leaving 9 bases between. The chain's CDR3 is CASSFGLLKNIQYF. The CDR3 DNA is TGTGCCAGCAGTTTTGGACTCCTCAAAAACATTCAGTACTTC.

This sequence joins TRBV5-1 and TRBJ2-1, with 8 bases that match TRBD2. The CDR3 covers 17 residues. With V trimmed by 0 bases and J by 5 bases, 10 bases remained unmatched. Germline-derived CDR1 and CDR2 are SGHRS and YFSETQ. CDR3 loop: CASSLEGLVGEDNEQFF. The CDR3 coding sequence is TGCGCCAGCAGCTTGGAGGGACTAGTGGGAGAGGACAATGAGCAGTTCTTC.

The count of this clonotype is one. The chain joins TRBV30 to TRBJ1-3; tentative D call: TRBD1 (5 bases). Trimming removed 4 bases at V and 0 bases at J, with 10 bases between. Germline V lookup: CDR1 GTSNPN, CDR2 SVGIG (reference sequence). The CDR3 contains 14 residues. The CDR3 coding sequence is TGTGCCTGGAAACAGGACCCCTCTGGAAACACCATATATTTT. This sequence encodes CAWKQDPSGNTIYF.